A single sample gave rise to the 2 T cell receptor beta chains below, sequenced in a study of blood T cells in healthy people across ages. The use of a sample-barcoded 5' primer and a J-beta primer mix characterized a second PCR of about 7 to 12 cycles. TCRdb processed the 5' RACE reads anew with MiXCR; each CDR3 protein has one entry. Here the sample spans 650,000 to 900,000 distinct CDR3 sequences, about 62% being singletons. Sequencing was performed on blood. These TCRs come from a man aged 30 to 39 in good health.

This chain links TRBV7-3 with TRBJ2-1; no clear D. V lost 7 bases to trimming and J lost 5 bases, with 12 bases between them. CDR1 is SGHTA, CDR2 FQGTGA, per germline. The CDR3 extends over 13 amino acids. The DNA for the CDR3 is TGTGCCAGCATCCTCGGTCACCACAATGAGCAGTTCTTC. Encoded protein: CASILGHHNEQFF.

On this clonotype: An end of the junction does not agree with germline; a read error may underlie this. The rearrangement uses TRBV20-1 and TRBJ2-1, with 8 bases that match TRBD2. CDR1 DFQATT and CDR2 SNEGSKA come from the germline V gene (reference sequence). CDR3 length: 15 amino acids. The CDR3 DNA reads TGCGGTGCTAGGGGACTAGGGGGTTCCTACAATGAGCAGTTCTTC. Its protein product is CGARGLGGSYNEQFF.